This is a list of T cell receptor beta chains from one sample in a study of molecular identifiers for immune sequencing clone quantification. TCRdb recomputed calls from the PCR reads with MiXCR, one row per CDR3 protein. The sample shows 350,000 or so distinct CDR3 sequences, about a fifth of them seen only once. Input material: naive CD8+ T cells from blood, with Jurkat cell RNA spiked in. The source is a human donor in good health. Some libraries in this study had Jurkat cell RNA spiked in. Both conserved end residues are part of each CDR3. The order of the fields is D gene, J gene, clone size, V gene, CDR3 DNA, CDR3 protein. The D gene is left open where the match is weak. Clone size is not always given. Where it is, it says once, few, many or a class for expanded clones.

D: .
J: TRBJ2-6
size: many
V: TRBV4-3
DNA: TGCGCCAGCAGCCAAGACTCTGGGGCCAACGTCCTGACTTTC
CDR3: CASSQDSGANVLTF

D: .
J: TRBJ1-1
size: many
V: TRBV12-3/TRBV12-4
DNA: TGTGCCAGCAGTTCCCCAGGGATGGACACTGAAGCTTTCTTT
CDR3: CASSSPGMDTEAFF

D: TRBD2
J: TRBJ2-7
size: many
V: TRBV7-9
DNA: TGTGCCAGCAGCTCGCCTCTCATAGCGGGGAGCTACGAGCAGTACTTC
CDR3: CASSSPLIAGSYEQYF

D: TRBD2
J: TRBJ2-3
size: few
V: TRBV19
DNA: TGTGCCAGTAGTATAGGGACTAGCGGGGGCACAGATACGCAGTATTTT
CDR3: CASSIGTSGGTDTQYF

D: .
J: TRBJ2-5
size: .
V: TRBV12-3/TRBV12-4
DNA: TGTGCCAGCAGCACAGGCAAACTCGGAGAGACCCAGTACTTC
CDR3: CASSTGKLGETQYF

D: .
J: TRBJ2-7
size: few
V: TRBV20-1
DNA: TGCAGTGCTGTCTGGGGCAGCCCCTACGAGCAGTACTTC
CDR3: CSAVWGSPYEQYF

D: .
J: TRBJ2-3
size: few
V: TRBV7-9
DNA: TGTGCCAGTCACTCCCGGGGGGCCGCGAGTACAGATACGCAGTATTTT
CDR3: CASHSRGAASTDTQYF

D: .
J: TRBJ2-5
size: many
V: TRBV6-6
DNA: TGTGCCAGCAGCCGATTCAGGGGAGGGCAAGAGACCCAGTACTTC
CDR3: CASSRFRGGQETQYF

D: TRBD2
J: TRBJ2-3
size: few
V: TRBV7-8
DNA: TGTGCCAGCAGCTTAGCAGCGGGGGGTAACACAGATACGCAGTATTTT
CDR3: CASSLAAGGNTDTQYF

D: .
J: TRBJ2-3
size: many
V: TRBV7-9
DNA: TGTGCCAGCAGGTTTGGCGCAGATACGCAGTATTTT
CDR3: CASRFGADTQYF

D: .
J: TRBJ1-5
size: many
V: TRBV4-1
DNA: TGCGCCAGCAGCCAAGTTCTGGGGGGATGGAGCAATCAGCCCCAGCATTTT
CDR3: CASSQVLGGWSNQPQHF

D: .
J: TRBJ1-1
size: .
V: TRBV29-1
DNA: TGCAGCGTCCGACAGAACACTGAAGCTTTCTTT
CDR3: CSVRQNTEAFF

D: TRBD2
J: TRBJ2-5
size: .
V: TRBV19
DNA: TGTGCCAGTAGTACCACGGGACTAGCGAGAGAGACCCAGTACTTC
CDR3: CASSTTGLARETQYF

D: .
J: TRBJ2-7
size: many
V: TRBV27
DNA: TGTGCCAGCAGTTTTGGGGACGAGCAGTACTTC
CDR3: CASSFGDEQYF

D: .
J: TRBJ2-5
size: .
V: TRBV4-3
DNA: TGCGCCAGCAGCCAAGGGACCGGGCGCCAAGAGACCCAGTACTTC
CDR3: CASSQGTGRQETQYF

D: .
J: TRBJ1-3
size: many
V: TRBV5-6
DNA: TGTGCCAGCAGCCCGGGCCTCGGAGGGTACACCATATATTTT
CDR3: CASSPGLGGYTIYF

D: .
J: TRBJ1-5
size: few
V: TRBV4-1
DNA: TGCGCCAGCAGCCATTCTGCAGGGAATAGCAATCAGCCCCAGCATTTT
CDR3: CASSHSAGNSNQPQHF

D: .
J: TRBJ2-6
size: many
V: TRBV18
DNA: TGTGCCAGCTCACCAGCGGCTGGGGCCAACGTCCTGACTTTC
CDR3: CASSPAAGANVLTF

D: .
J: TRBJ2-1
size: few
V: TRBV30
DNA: TGTGCCTGGAGAATGAACAGGGTGAGCAATGAGCAGTTCTTC
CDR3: CAWRMNRVSNEQFF

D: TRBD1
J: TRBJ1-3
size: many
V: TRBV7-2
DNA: TGTGCCAGCAGCTTAATGGCAGGGGGCAATGTAGGAAACACCATATATTTT
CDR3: CASSLMAGGNVGNTIYF

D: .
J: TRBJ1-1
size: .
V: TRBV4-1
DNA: TGCGCCAGCGGCCAAGAGGGTTTGGGGGCAGGGAACACTGAAGCTTTCTTT
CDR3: CASGQEGLGAGNTEAFF

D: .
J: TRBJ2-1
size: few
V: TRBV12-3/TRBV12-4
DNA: TGTGCCAGCAGCCGATCAAAGTACGATGAGCAGTTCTTC
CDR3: CASSRSKYDEQFF

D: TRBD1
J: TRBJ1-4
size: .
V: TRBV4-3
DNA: TGCGCCAGCAGCCAAGATTCGGCAGGGTGGACAGGGGCTGAAAAACTGTTTTTT
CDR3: CASSQDSAGWTGAEKLFF

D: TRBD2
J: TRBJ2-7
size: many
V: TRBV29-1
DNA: TGCAGCGTTGAGGGACTAGCGGGGGAGCAGTACTTC
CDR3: CSVEGLAGEQYF

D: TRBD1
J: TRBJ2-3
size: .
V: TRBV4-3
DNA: TGCGCCAGCAGCCAAGAGCTGCGACCGGGGACAGGCCCAGATACGCAGTATTTT
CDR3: CASSQELRPGTGPDTQYF

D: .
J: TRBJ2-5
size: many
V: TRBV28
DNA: TGTGCCAGCAGCTTTCTCCCCGGGACCTTAGAGACCCAGTACTTC
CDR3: CASSFLPGTLETQYF

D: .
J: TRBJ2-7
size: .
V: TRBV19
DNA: TGTGCCAGTAGTACCGGGGACCGCGGGTCCGTTTACGAGCAGTACTTC
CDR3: CASSTGDRGSVYEQYF

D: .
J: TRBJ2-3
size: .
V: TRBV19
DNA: TGTGCCAGTAGTACCCGGAGCCTCGGCGCAGATACGCAGTATTTT
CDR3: CASSTRSLGADTQYF

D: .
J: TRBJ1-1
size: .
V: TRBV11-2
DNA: TGTGCCAGCAGCTTAGTCCGGAGTGAAGCTTTCTTT
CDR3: CASSLVRSEAFF

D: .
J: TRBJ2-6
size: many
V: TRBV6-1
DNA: TGTGCCAGCAGTCTGACAGGTAGCTCTGGGGCCAACGTCCTGACTTTC
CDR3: CASSLTGSSGANVLTF

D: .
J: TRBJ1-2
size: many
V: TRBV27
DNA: TGTGCCAGCAGTTCCATAACAGGATACTACTATGGCTACACCTTC
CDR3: CASSSITGYYYGYTF

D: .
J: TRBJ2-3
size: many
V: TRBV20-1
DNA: TGCAGTGGGCGGCAGGACCGAGGCACAGATACGCAGTATTTT
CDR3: CSGRQDRGTDTQYF

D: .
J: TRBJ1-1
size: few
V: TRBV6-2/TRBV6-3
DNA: TGTGCCAGCAGTTACCTACCAACTTTTGACAGGAACACTGAAGCTTTCTTT
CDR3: CASSYLPTFDRNTEAFF

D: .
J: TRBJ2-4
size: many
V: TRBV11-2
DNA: TGTGCCAGCAGCTCTTTCCTAGCCAAAAACATTCAGTACTTC
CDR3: CASSSFLAKNIQYF

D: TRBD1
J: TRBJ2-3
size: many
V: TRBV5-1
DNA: TGCGCCAGCAGCCAACTGACAGGGAGCACAGATACGCAGTATTTT
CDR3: CASSQLTGSTDTQYF

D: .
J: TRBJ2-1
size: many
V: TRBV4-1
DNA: TGCGCCAGCAGCCAGGTCCTAGCGCGCTACAATGAGCAGTTCTTC
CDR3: CASSQVLARYNEQFF

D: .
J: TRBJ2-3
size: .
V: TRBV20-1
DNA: TGCAGTGCTCGACTTCCCACGAGGCTAGGAGATACGCAGTATTTT
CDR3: CSARLPTRLGDTQYF

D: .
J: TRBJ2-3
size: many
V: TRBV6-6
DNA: TGTGCCAGCAGTTTCGGGCATGATACGCAGTATTTT
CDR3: CASSFGHDTQYF

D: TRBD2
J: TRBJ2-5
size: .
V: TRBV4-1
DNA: TGCGCCAGCAGCCAAGAGCCAGCGGGGGGCTACCAAGAGACCCAGTACTTC
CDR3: CASSQEPAGGYQETQYF

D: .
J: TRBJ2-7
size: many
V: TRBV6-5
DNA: TGTGCCAGCAGTTACACAGGGGAGGCCTACGAGCAGTACTTC
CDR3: CASSYTGEAYEQYF

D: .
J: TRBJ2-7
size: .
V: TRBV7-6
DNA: TGTGCCAGCAGCTTGACAGGACAGCAGTGCTTC
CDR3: CASSLTGQQCF

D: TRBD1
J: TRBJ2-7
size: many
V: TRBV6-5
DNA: TGTGCCAGCAGCTTTGGACAGGGAAATGGGTACGAGCAGTACTTC
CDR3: CASSFGQGNGYEQYF

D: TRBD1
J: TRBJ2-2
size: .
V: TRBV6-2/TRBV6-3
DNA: TGTGCCAGCAGCAGGGGGACAGGGCTAGCCGGGGAGCAGTTTTTT
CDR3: CASSRGTGLAGEQFF

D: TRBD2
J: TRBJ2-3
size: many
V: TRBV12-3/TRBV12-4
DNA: TGTGCCAGCAGCACCAGCGGGGGATACACAGATACGCAGTATTTT
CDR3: CASSTSGGYTDTQYF

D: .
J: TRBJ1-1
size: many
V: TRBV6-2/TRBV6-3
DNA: TGTGCCAGCAGTTCCGACAAACTCGGGACTGAAGCTTTCTTT
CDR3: CASSSDKLGTEAFF

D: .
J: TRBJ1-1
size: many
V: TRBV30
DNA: TGTGCCTGGGGCCCGATGAACACTGAAGCTTTCTTT
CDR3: CAWGPMNTEAFF

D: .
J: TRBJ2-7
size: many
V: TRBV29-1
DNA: TGCAGCGTTGAGGGATTTGGGGGCGAGTACGAGCAGTACTTC
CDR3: CSVEGFGGEYEQYF

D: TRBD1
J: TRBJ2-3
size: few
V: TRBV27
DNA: TGTGCCAGCAGCCTCATCCGGACAGGGGGCTCCACAGATACGCAGTATTTT
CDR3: CASSLIRTGGSTDTQYF

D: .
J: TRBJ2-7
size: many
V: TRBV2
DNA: TGTGCCAGCACATGGGGGACACGTTCCTACGAGCAGTACTTC
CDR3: CASTWGTRSYEQYF

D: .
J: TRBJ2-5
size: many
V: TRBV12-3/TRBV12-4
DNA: TGTGCCAGCAGTCCGCCTAACTTTAGGACCCAGTACTTC
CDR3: CASSPPNFRTQYF